One and the same sample provided the 18 T cell receptor beta chains below, sequenced in a study of patients and donors after allogeneic stem cell transplantation (dated by TCRdb to 2018 to 2020). The library relied on RT-PCR. TCRdb shows the sequencer as NextSeq 550. TCRdb's own reprocessing of the public reads used fastp at Q25 and MiXCR and kept productive beta chains. Rows are combined by CDR3 protein, so each entry shows the most common genes and DNA. Counted in this sample were about 40,000 distinct CDR3 sequences; about 30% of them appeared once. 72% of the sample is taken by the ten largest. Sequenced: blood, either unsorted or a sorted T cell fraction (not recorded which). All receptors derive from a human donor who was either an allogeneic HSCT recipient or a stem cell or donor lymphocyte infusion donor (not recorded which). It is not recorded whose cells these are; they may come from a transplant donor.

J is TRBJ1-2 and V is TRBV11-2; possibly TRBD1 for D (6 bases). Germline V gives CDR1 SGHAT, CDR2 FQNNGV. The germline V and J ends were trimmed by 1 base and 2 bases, with 11 bases remaining between them. The CDR3 loop spans 15 amino acids. In DNA form, the CDR3 reads TGTGCCAGCAGCTTAGCAGGGGCCGTCAACTATGGCTACACCTTC. Its protein is CASSLAGAVNYGYTF.

The chain carries TRBV29-1 and TRBJ2-5; 9 bases are shared with TRBD1. V lost 5 bases to trimming and J lost 6 bases; unmatched junction nucleotides: 4. CDR1 SQVTM and CDR2 ANQGSEA come from the germline V gene. The CDR3 has 12 residues. CDR3 residues: CSVPGQGKTQYF. CDR3 DNA: TGCAGCGTTCCCGGACAGGGGAAGACCCAGTACTTC.

This clonotype was counted many times. The V gene is TRBV6-5, the J gene TRBJ1-6, with unresolved D. Germline V CDR1 and CDR2: MNHEY, SVGAGI. Trimming took off 3 bases at V and 4 bases at J, with 13 bases between the two ends. CDR3 length: 16 residues. Written as DNA, the CDR3 is TGTGCCAGCAGTTATTCGAACAGCGAATATAATTCACCCCTCCACTTT. As protein: CASSYSNSEYNSPLHF.

This clonotype turned up a few times. The chain uses TRBV4-3 and TRBJ1-6, with D tentatively TRBD1 (5 bases). The germline V and J ends were trimmed by 0 bases and 14 bases, with 17 bases remaining between them. CDR1 is LGHNA, CDR2 YSLEER, per germline. The CDR3 has 15 amino acids. The CDR3 spells CASSQDFRAVRTLHF. Written as DNA, the CDR3 is TGCGCCAGCAGCCAAGATTTCAGGGCCGTTAGAACCCTCCACTTT.

This clonotype was seen a handful of times. J is TRBJ2-2 and V is TRBV20-1; no clear D gene. The CDR3 runs to 14 residues. Trimming removed 0 bases at V and 1 base at J, with 6 bases between. Germline V gives CDR1 DFQATT, CDR2 SNEGSKA (reference sequence). In nucleotides, the CDR3 is TGCAGTGCTAGAGATTTGAAGAACACCGGGGAGCTGTTTTTT. The encoded protein is CSARDLKNTGELFF.

J is TRBJ2-1 and V is TRBV7-2; 10 bases map to TRBD2. In germline, CDR1 is SGHTA, CDR2 FQGNSA. The CDR3 sequence is 20 residues long. The V segment lost 5 bases and the J segment 0 bases; nucleotides outside the gene matches: 16. CDR3 amino acids: CASSPRRTSGQLSSYNEQFF. CDR3 DNA sequence: TGTGCCAGCAGCCCCCGCAGGACTAGCGGACAACTGAGCTCCTACAATGAGCAGTTCTTC.

V is TRBV12-3 or TRBV12-4 and J is TRBJ2-3, with 9 bases fitting TRBD2. The CDR3 consists of 14 residues. Trimming cost V 6 bases and J 4 bases; bases outside gene matches: 5. The CDR3 DNA sequence: TGTGCCAGCAGAACGACTAGCGGTGCAGATACGCAGTATTTT. It is translated as CASRTTSGADTQYF.

This clonotype was observed at least ten times. The rearrangement uses TRBV28 and TRBJ1-2; TRBD1 matches at 9 bases. After removal of 6 bases from V and 6 bases from J, the junction contained 5 bases not matched to a gene. CDR1 MDHEN and CDR2 SYDVKM come from the germline V gene. This CDR3 spans 13 amino acids. The CDR3 region is CASRNGQGNGYTF. CDR3 sequence (DNA): TGTGCCAGCAGAAATGGACAGGGGAATGGCTACACCTTC.

This rearrangement joins TRBV20-1 to TRBJ1-5; no definite D call. The CDR3 loop spans 14 amino acids. Germline-derived CDR1 and CDR2 are DFQATT and SNEGSKA (reference sequence). Trimming pared 1 base from V and 1 base from J, leaving 8 bases between. The DNA for the CDR3 is TGCAGTGCTAGAGTCAGCGGAAGCAATCAGCCCCAGCATTTT. Amino acid sequence: CSARVSGSNQPQHF.

In this sample, this clonotype turned up a few times. The chain couples TRBV7-9 to TRBJ2-1, with D unresolved. The CDR3 is 16 amino acids. V lost 4 bases to trimming and J lost 5 bases, with 18 bases between them. Germline values: CDR1 SEHNR, CDR2 FQNEAQ (reference sequence). The CDR3 here is CASSSTGSRLNNEQFF. The CDR3 region has the DNA TGTGCCAGCAGCTCGACTGGGTCGCGTTTGAACAATGAGCAGTTCTTC.

The V and J genes are TRBV24-1 and TRBJ2-1; D uncertain. Germline lookup yields CDR1 KGHDR and CDR2 SFDVKD. Trimming took off 0 bases at V and 4 bases at J, with 12 bases between the two ends. The CDR3 extends over 16 amino acids. The CDR3 DNA sequence: TGTGCCACCAGTGATTTGGCGTCCGGTAGGTACAATGAGCAGTTCTTC. Protein product: CATSDLASGRYNEQFF.

V is TRBV12-3 or TRBV12-4 and J is TRBJ2-2, with D hard to call. This CDR3 contains 14 residues. Trimming removed 6 bases at V and 4 bases at J, with 12 bases between. The CDR3 region has the DNA TGTGCCAGCAGGGGCATAGGGTCCACCGGGGAGCTGTTTTTT. This translates into CASRGIGSTGELFF.

This clonotype occurred once. The chain links TRBV29-1 to TRBJ2-1, with 12 bases identical to TRBD2. This CDR3 is built from 13 residues. V gave up 7 bases and J gave up 11 bases; unmatched junction bases: 9. The germline V gene has CDR1 SQVTM and CDR2 ANQGSEA. As DNA, the CDR3 is TGCAGCGGGACTAGCGGGACGGGGGGGAAGCAGTTCTTC. Protein: CSGTSGTGGKQFF.

Ten or more counts support this clonotype. V is TRBV28 and J is TRBJ1-2, with a possible D match to TRBD1 (5 bases). This CDR3 has 13 amino acids. Trimming pared 4 bases from V and 7 bases from J, leaving 13 bases between. Germline V gene sequence: CDR1 MDHEN, CDR2 SYDVKM. In nucleotides, the CDR3 is TGTGCCAGCAGTTCCTCTGGGACCACTGGCTACACCTTC. Translating gives CASSSSGTTGYTF.

This chain links TRBV4-3 with TRBJ1-2; tentatively, D is TRBD1 (6 bases). CDR1 is LGHNA and CDR2 is YSLEER in the germline V gene. The CDR3 covers 15 residues. V shed 1 base and J shed 8 bases, with 17 bases lying between them. Written as DNA, the CDR3 is TGCGCCAGCAGCCAAGGCATAGGGGGAATTTACGGCTACACCTTC. Amino acid sequence: CASSQGIGGIYGYTF.

This clonotype was found many times. This chain links TRBV29-1 with TRBJ1-4; D may be TRBD1 (6 bases). Germline CDR1 is SQVTM and CDR2 is ANQGSEA. This CDR3 is 16 amino acids long. V lost 4 bases to trimming and J lost 7 bases, with 22 bases between them. The CDR3: CSVVLQGGRGGEKLFF. As DNA, the CDR3 is TGCAGCGTTGTCCTACAGGGAGGTCGGGGCGGTGAAAAACTGTTTTTT.

For the CDR3, the DNA is TGTGCCAGCAGCACGAAACCCGGGACTAGCGCAGATACGCAGTATTTT. It encodes CASSTKPGTSADTQYF. J is TRBJ2-3 and V is TRBV7-3, with TRBD2 matching over 10 bases. This CDR3 contains 16 residues. V lost 5 bases and J lost 4; bases outside the gene matches: 9. Per the germline V gene, CDR1 is SGHTA and CDR2 is FQGTGA.

This clonotype was seen more than once but under ten times. The chain employs TRBV20-1 and TRBJ2-3; D tentatively fits TRBD1 or TRBD2 (6 bases each). The CDR3 has 16 residues. V dropped 0 bases and J dropped 4 bases, with 17 bases sitting between them. CDR1 is DFQATT and CDR2 is SNEGSKA in the germline V gene (reference sequence). This chain's CDR3 is CSARDQGPRGADTQYF. The CDR3 coding sequence is TGCAGTGCTAGAGATCAAGGGCCAAGGGGGGCAGATACGCAGTATTTT.